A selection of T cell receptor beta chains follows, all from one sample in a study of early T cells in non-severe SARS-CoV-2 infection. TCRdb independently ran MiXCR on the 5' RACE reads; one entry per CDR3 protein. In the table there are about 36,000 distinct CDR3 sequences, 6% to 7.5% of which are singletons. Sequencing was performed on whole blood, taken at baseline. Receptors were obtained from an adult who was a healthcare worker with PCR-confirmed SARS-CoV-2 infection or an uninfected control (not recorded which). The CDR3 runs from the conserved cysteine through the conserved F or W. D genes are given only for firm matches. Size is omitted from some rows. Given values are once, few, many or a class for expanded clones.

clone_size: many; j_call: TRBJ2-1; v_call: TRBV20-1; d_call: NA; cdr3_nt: TGCAGTGCTAGTCCCTACAATGAGCAGTTCTTC; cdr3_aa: CSASPYNEQFF
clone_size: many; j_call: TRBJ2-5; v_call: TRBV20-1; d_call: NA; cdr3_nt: TGCAGTGCTAGAGTAGGTGGGAGGCTGGAGACCCAGTACTTC; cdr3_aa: CSARVGGRLETQYF
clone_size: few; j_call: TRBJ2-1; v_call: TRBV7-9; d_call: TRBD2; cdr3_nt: TGTGCCAGCAGCTTACCAGCTAGCGGGGAGCAGTTCTTC; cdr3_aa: CASSLPASGEQFF
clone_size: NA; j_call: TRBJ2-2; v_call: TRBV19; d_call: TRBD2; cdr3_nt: TGTGCCAGTAGTATACCCGCTAGCGGGAGAGGTCCCGGGGAGCTGTTTTTT; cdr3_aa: CASSIPASGRGPGELFF
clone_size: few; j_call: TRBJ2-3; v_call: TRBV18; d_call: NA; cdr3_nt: TGTGCCAGCTCACCACCCTCCACAGATACGCAGTATTTT; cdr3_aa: CASSPPSTDTQYF
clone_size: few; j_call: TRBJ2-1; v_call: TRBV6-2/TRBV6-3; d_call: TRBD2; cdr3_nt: TGTGCCAGCAGTTACAGGGGAGGGCAGCGGGAGAGGTTATCCTACAATGAGCAGTTCTTC; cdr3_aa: CASSYRGGQRERLSYNEQFF
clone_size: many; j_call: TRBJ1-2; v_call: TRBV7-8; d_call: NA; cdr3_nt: TGTGCCAGCAGCTTGGGGGTAACCGCTAACTATGGCTACACCTTC; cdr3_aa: CASSLGVTANYGYTF
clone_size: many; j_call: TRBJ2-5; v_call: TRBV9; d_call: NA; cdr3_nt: TGTGCCAGCAGCGTAGGAGTAGCGGCGGGCGAGACCCAGTACTTC; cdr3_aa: CASSVGVAAGETQYF
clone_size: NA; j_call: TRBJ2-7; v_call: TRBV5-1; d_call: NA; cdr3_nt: TGCGCCAGCAGCTTCGGGGGCGCAACCTACGAGCAGTACTTC; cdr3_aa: CASSFGGATYEQYF
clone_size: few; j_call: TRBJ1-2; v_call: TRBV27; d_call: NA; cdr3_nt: TGTGCCACCAAGAATCAGGGCCCTAACTATGGCTACACCTTC; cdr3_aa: CATKNQGPNYGYTF
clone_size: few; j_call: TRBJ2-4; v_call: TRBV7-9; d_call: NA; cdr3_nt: TGTGCCAGCAGCCCAACGACAGGGAGGATGGACATTCAGTACTTC; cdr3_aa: CASSPTTGRMDIQYF
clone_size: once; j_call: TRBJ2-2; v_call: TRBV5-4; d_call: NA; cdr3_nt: TGTGCCAGCAGCAAATCAGGGTACGGCACCGGGGAGCTGTTTTTT; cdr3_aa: CASSKSGYGTGELFF